Described below is a single TCR beta chain sequence and its context. The record originates from a study of human CD8 memory T cell subsets. Germline CDR1 and CDR2: MNHNS and SASEGT. This CDR3 has 17 amino acids. By negative magnetic separation, total CD8+ T cells were enriched. The authors made TCR beta libraries using UMI-labeled 5' RACE. TCRdb reprocessed the 5' RACE reads and reports one entry per CDR3 protein, with no DNA. This repertoire includes about 10,000 distinct CDR3 sequences. The TCR sequence derives from a human donor in good health. This chain uses TRBV6-1 with TRBJ2-1; as DNA is missing, the TRBD1 call by TCRdb cannot be tested. The sample was CD8+ T cells from PBMCs. The CDR3 here is CASSGVNGQVSYNEQFF.